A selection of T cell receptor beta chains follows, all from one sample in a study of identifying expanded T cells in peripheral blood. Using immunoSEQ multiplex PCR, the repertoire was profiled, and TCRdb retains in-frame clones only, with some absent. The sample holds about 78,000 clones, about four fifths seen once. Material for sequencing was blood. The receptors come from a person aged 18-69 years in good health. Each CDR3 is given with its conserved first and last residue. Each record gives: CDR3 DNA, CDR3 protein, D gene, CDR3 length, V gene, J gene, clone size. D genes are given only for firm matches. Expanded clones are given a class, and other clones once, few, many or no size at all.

CDR3nt: TGCGCCAGCAGCCAAGTGGGGGTGCAGGGGAGCACTGAAGCTTTCTTT
CDR3aa: CASSQVGVQGSTEAFF
d_gene: -
len: 16
v_gene: TRBV4-3
j_gene: TRBJ1-1
abundance: -

CDR3nt: TGTGCCAGCAGCTTGGGAGGGATAGCGGGAGGCGGCCACGAGCAGTACTTC
CDR3aa: CASSLGGIAGGGHEQYF
d_gene: TRBD2
len: 17
v_gene: TRBV5-4
j_gene: TRBJ2-7
abundance: few

CDR3nt: TGCGCCAGCAGCCAACTACCCCGACAGGGCCCTGAAGCTTTCTTT
CDR3aa: CASSQLPRQGPEAFF
d_gene: TRBD1
len: 15
v_gene: TRBV4-1
j_gene: TRBJ1-1
abundance: -

CDR3nt: TGCGCCAGCAGCCAAGCGCCGCGGGAGTCGGAGACCCAGTACTTC
CDR3aa: CASSQAPRESETQYF
d_gene: TRBD2
len: 15
v_gene: TRBV4-3
j_gene: TRBJ2-5
abundance: -

CDR3nt: TGTGCCAGCAGCCCCCGACTAGCGGGGGAATCCACAGATACGCAGTATTTT
CDR3aa: CASSPRLAGESTDTQYF
d_gene: TRBD2
len: 17
v_gene: TRBV9
j_gene: TRBJ2-3
abundance: -

CDR3nt: TGTGCCAGCAGGGGCGGGAGGTTCTCCTACAATGAGCAGTTCTTC
CDR3aa: CASRGGRFSYNEQFF
d_gene: TRBD2
len: 15
v_gene: TRBV28
j_gene: TRBJ2-1
abundance: -

CDR3nt: TGTGCCATCAACCCGGCAGGGGGATATAACTATGGCTACACCTTC
CDR3aa: CAINPAGGYNYGYTF
d_gene: TRBD1
len: 15
v_gene: TRBV10-3
j_gene: TRBJ1-2
abundance: -

CDR3nt: TGTGCAAGTCGCTCCCTAATCCGGGCTTTCTTT
CDR3aa: CASRSLIRAFF
d_gene: -
len: 11
v_gene: TRBV12-2
j_gene: TRBJ1-1
abundance: -

CDR3nt: TGTGCCAGCAGCTTGGATGTAGGAGGGGTGTCAGATACGCAGTATTTT
CDR3aa: CASSLDVGGVSDTQYF
d_gene: -
len: 16
v_gene: TRBV5-4
j_gene: TRBJ2-3
abundance: -

CDR3nt: TGCGCCAGCAGCCAAGATCTAGGTCTGGGGGAGCAGTACTTC
CDR3aa: CASSQDLGLGEQYF
d_gene: -
len: 14
v_gene: TRBV4-1
j_gene: TRBJ2-7
abundance: -

CDR3nt: TGTGCCAGCAGCCGACCTCTATACGAGCAGTACTTC
CDR3aa: CASSRPLYEQYF
d_gene: -
len: 12
v_gene: TRBV28
j_gene: TRBJ2-7
abundance: -

CDR3nt: TGTGCCAGCAGCGACTACATACGAAGAGAGCAGTTCTTC
CDR3aa: CASSDYIRREQFF
d_gene: -
len: 13
v_gene: TRBV7-9
j_gene: TRBJ2-1
abundance: -

CDR3nt: TGTGCCAGTAGTATACGCTCCTATGGCTACACCTTC
CDR3aa: CASSIRSYGYTF
d_gene: -
len: 12
v_gene: TRBV19
j_gene: TRBJ1-2
abundance: -

CDR3nt: TGTGCCAGCAGTCCCGAAGCCGGGGAGCTGTTTTTT
CDR3aa: CASSPEAGELFF
d_gene: -
len: 12
v_gene: TRBV6-4
j_gene: TRBJ2-2
abundance: -

CDR3nt: TGTGCCAGCAGCCCACTACCGATAGGGATGGGGGATACGCAGTATTTT
CDR3aa: CASSPLPIGMGDTQYF
d_gene: -
len: 16
v_gene: TRBV7-2
j_gene: TRBJ2-3
abundance: -

CDR3nt: TGTGCCAGCAGCTTAAGAGGACAGGGTGACTATAGGTCCTACGAGCAGTACTTC
CDR3aa: CASSLRGQGDYRSYEQYF
d_gene: TRBD1
len: 18
v_gene: TRBV7-2
j_gene: TRBJ2-7
abundance: few

CDR3nt: TGTGCCAGCAGCACATACACAGGGCTTGGCGAGAACTATGGCTACACCTTC
CDR3aa: CASSTYTGLGENYGYTF
d_gene: -
len: 17
v_gene: TRBV13
j_gene: TRBJ1-2
abundance: -

CDR3nt: TGTGCCAGCAGTTTGCCAGGACAGGGGAATGAAAAACTGTTTTTT
CDR3aa: CASSLPGQGNEKLFF
d_gene: TRBD1
len: 15
v_gene: TRBV28
j_gene: TRBJ1-4
abundance: once

CDR3nt: TGTGCCAGCAGCGTAGGGCTGATGGGGAATGAGCAGTTCTTC
CDR3aa: CASSVGLMGNEQFF
d_gene: -
len: 14
v_gene: TRBV9
j_gene: TRBJ2-1
abundance: -

CDR3nt: TGTGCCAGCAGCCCCCGGCAGGGAATTAGCAATCAGCCCCAGCATTTT
CDR3aa: CASSPRQGISNQPQHF
d_gene: -
len: 16
v_gene: TRBV7-2
j_gene: TRBJ1-5
abundance: -

CDR3nt: TGTGCCAGTAGTCCGGGGACAGAAGCTAACTATGGCTACACCTTC
CDR3aa: CASSPGTEANYGYTF
d_gene: TRBD1
len: 15
v_gene: TRBV19
j_gene: TRBJ1-2
abundance: -

CDR3nt: TGTGCCAGCAGTTTAAGAGGGGGGCCCTACGAGCAGTACTTC
CDR3aa: CASSLRGGPYEQYF
d_gene: -
len: 14
v_gene: TRBV28
j_gene: TRBJ2-7
abundance: -

CDR3nt: TGTGCCAGCAGTGTAAGCGGTAGCACAGATACGCAGTATTTT
CDR3aa: CASSVSGSTDTQYF
d_gene: -
len: 14
v_gene: TRBV27
j_gene: TRBJ2-3
abundance: -

CDR3nt: TGTGCCAGCAGCGTAGGCCAGGGAAGGACTGAAGCTTTCTTT
CDR3aa: CASSVGQGRTEAFF
d_gene: -
len: 14
v_gene: TRBV9
j_gene: TRBJ1-1
abundance: few

CDR3nt: TGTGCCAGTAGCCCCTTCTCGGCGGACACTGAAGCTTTCTTT
CDR3aa: CASSPFSADTEAFF
d_gene: -
len: 14
v_gene: TRBV19
j_gene: TRBJ1-1
abundance: -

CDR3nt: TGTGCCACCAGCAGAGAGGGTCGAGTTGGCACAGATACGCAGTATTTT
CDR3aa: CATSREGRVGTDTQYF
d_gene: -
len: 16
v_gene: TRBV15
j_gene: TRBJ2-3
abundance: -

CDR3nt: TGTGCCAGCAGTGACAGGGGCGGGAACACCGGGGAGCTGTTTTTT
CDR3aa: CASSDRGGNTGELFF
d_gene: -
len: 15
v_gene: TRBV2
j_gene: TRBJ2-2
abundance: -

CDR3nt: TGTGCCAGCATTTCGGGTGTGGTAGTGAATGAAGCTTTCTTT
CDR3aa: CASISGVVVNEAFF
d_gene: -
len: 14
v_gene: TRBV6-5
j_gene: TRBJ1-1
abundance: -

CDR3nt: TGCAGCGTTGACCGCACAAACACCGGGGAGCTGTTTTTT
CDR3aa: CSVDRTNTGELFF
d_gene: -
len: 13
v_gene: TRBV29-1
j_gene: TRBJ2-2
abundance: -

CDR3nt: TGCGCCAGCAGGCAGACTAGCGGGGATTACAATGAGCAGTTCTTC
CDR3aa: CASRQTSGDYNEQFF
d_gene: TRBD2
len: 15
v_gene: TRBV5-1
j_gene: TRBJ2-1
abundance: -

CDR3nt: TGTGCCAGTAGTATTGGCGGGACAAAGGAGCAGTACTTC
CDR3aa: CASSIGGTKEQYF
d_gene: -
len: 13
v_gene: TRBV19
j_gene: TRBJ2-7
abundance: -

CDR3nt: TGTGCCAGCAGCTCCCAGATAGCGGAGAACACCGGGGAGCTGTTTTTT
CDR3aa: CASSSQIAENTGELFF
d_gene: -
len: 16
v_gene: TRBV7-6
j_gene: TRBJ2-2
abundance: -

CDR3nt: TGCGCCAGCAGCCAAGATTTGAGACCAGAGACCCAGTACTTC
CDR3aa: CASSQDLRPETQYF
d_gene: -
len: 14
v_gene: TRBV4-3
j_gene: TRBJ2-5
abundance: -

CDR3nt: TGTGCCAGCAGTCGGCAGGGTCTCTTATGGCATTTT
CDR3aa: CASSRQGLLWHF
d_gene: -
len: 12
v_gene: TRBV6-5
j_gene: TRBJ1-3
abundance: few

CDR3nt: TGTGCCAGCAGCCGCGTGGGCTACGAGCAGTACTTC
CDR3aa: CASSRVGYEQYF
d_gene: -
len: 12
v_gene: TRBV14
j_gene: TRBJ2-7
abundance: -

CDR3nt: TGTGCCAGCAGCATTATGGGGCGAAACACAGATACGCAGTATTTT
CDR3aa: CASSIMGRNTDTQYF
d_gene: -
len: 15
v_gene: TRBV7-3
j_gene: TRBJ2-3
abundance: -

CDR3nt: TGTGCCAGCAGTTCCGAGGACAGGGGACGGTACGAGCAGTACTTC
CDR3aa: CASSSEDRGRYEQYF
d_gene: TRBD1
len: 15
v_gene: TRBV28
j_gene: TRBJ2-7
abundance: -

CDR3nt: TGTGCCAGCAGCTTACATCTGAACACCGGGGAGCTGTTTTTT
CDR3aa: CASSLHLNTGELFF
d_gene: -
len: 14
v_gene: TRBV11-2
j_gene: TRBJ2-2
abundance: -

CDR3nt: TGCGCCAGCAGCTTGAACTCTATGGGCTCCTACAATGAGCAGTTCTTC
CDR3aa: CASSLNSMGSYNEQFF
d_gene: -
len: 16
v_gene: TRBV5-1
j_gene: TRBJ2-1
abundance: -

CDR3nt: TGCGCCAGCAGCCAAGAGAGGTTAGCGGGGCGCTCCTACGAGCAGTACTTC
CDR3aa: CASSQERLAGRSYEQYF
d_gene: TRBD2
len: 17
v_gene: TRBV4-3
j_gene: TRBJ2-7
abundance: -

CDR3nt: TGTGCCAGCAGCTTGGGGGCCAGGGAAGCTCAGCCCCAGCATTTT
CDR3aa: CASSLGAREAQPQHF
d_gene: -
len: 15
v_gene: TRBV7-6
j_gene: TRBJ1-5
abundance: -